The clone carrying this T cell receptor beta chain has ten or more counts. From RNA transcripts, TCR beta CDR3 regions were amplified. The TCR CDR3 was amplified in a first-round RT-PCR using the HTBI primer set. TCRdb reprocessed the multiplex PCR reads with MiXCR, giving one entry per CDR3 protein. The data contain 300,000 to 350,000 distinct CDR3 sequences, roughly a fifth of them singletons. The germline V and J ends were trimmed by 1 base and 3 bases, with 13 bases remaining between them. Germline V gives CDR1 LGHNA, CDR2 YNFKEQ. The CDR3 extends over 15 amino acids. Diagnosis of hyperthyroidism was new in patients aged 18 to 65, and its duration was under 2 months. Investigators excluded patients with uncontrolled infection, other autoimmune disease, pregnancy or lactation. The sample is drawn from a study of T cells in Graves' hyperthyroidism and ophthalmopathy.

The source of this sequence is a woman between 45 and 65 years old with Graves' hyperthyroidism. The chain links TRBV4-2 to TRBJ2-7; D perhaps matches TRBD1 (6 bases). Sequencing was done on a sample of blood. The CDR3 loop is CASSQGWTVHYEQYF. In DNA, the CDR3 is TGTGCCAGCAGCCAAGGATGGACAGTACACTACGAGCAGTACTTC.